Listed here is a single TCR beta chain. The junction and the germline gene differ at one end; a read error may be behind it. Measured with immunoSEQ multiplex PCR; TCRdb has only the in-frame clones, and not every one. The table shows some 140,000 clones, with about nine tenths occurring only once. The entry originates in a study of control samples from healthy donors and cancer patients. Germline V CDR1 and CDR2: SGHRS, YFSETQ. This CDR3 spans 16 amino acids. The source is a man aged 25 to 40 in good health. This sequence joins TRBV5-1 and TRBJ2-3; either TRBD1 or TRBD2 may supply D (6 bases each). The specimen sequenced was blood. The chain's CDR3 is CAGSSAGAGYSDTQYF. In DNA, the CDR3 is TGCGCCGGCAGCTCCGCAGGGGCGGGATATTCAGATACGCAGTATTTT. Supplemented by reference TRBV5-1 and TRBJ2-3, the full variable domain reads KAGVTQTPRYLIKTRGQQVTLSCSPISGHRSVSWYQQTPGQGLQFLFEYFSETQRNKGNFPGRFSGRQFSNSRSEMNVSTLELGDSALYLCAGSSAGAGYSDTQYFGPGTRLTVL.